This T cell receptor (beta chain) appears in the sequencing data of a study of CD8 T cells in ankylosing spondylitis. Study outcomes and limitations: Among TCR beta sequences, a motif of under ten highly homologous variants appeared characteristic of ankylosing spondylitis blood.

TCRdb analysed the 5' RACE reads with MiXCR anew, one entry per CDR3 protein. This table has roughly 300,000 distinct CDR3 sequences, 6.5% to 10% appearing once. The sample holds a few counts of this clonotype. The antigen remains undetermined. This CDR3 comprises 13 residues. The V end was cut by 3 bases, the J end by 7 bases, with 13 bases between. Per germline, CDR1 KGHSH and CDR2 LQKENI. The rearrangement links TRBV18 to TRBJ2-7; D gene ambiguous. The specimen was blood, either unsorted or a sorted T cell fraction (not recorded which). This TCR was recovered from a male donor with ankylosing spondylitis. The CDR3 region has the DNA TGTGCCAGCTCACCGACCGCTTCTGAAGAGCAGTACTTC. The encoded protein is CASSPTASEEQYF.